This entry is about one T cell receptor (beta chain). These data come from a study of blood T cell repertoires in COVID-19. Study-level background: Italy, Spain and the United States were the sources of the convalescent and acute COVID-19 samples. In each case, the material was cDNA or gDNA derived from T cells, B-cell-depleted T cells, or PBMCs.

Trimming shortened V by 1 base and J by 1 base, and 18 bases separated the two germline ends. The CDR3 is made up of 18 amino acids. In the source study's methods: Nucleated cell number was recorded as an estimate derived from reference gene primer amplification. Sequenced by immunoSEQ multiplex PCR; TCRdb stores in-frame clones only, minus some. V, J and clone size are those of that table, while D and trimming were read from the DNA. The data contain 200,000 to 300,000 clones, around 88% of them singletons. Sequencing was performed on peripheral blood. The TCR was taken from a man at least 80 years old with acute or convalescent COVID-19. The V and J genes are TRBV23-1 and TRBJ2-3; tentative D call: TRBD1 (6 bases). TRBV23-1 is given ORF status, its function remaining uncertain. The CDR3 here is CASSQCRIRYRGTDTQYF. CDR3 bases: TGCGCCAGCAGTCAATGTAGGATACGATACAGGGGCACAGATACGCAGTATTTT.